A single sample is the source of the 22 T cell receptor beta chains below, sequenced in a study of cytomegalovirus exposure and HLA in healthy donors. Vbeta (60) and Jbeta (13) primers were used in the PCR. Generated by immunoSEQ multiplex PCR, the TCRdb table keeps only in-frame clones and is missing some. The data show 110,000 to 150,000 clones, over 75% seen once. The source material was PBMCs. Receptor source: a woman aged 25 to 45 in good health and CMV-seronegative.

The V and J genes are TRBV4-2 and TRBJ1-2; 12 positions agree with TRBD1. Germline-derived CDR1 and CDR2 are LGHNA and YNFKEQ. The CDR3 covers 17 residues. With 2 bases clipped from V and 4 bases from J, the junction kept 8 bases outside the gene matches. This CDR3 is CASSQTGTGGSSYGYTF. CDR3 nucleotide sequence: TGTGCCAGCAGCCAAACCGGGACAGGGGGCAGTTCCTATGGCTACACCTTC.

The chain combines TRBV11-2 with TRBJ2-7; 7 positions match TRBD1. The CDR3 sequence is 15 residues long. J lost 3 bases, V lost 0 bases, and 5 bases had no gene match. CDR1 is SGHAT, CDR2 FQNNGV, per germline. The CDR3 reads CASSLDRGPRYEQYF. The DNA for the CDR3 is TGTGCCAGCAGCTTAGATAGGGGGCCCCGCTACGAGCAGTACTTC.

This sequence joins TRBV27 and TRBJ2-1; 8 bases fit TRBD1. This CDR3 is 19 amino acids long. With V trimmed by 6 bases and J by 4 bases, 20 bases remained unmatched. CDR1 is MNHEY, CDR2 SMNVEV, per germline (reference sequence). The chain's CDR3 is CASRSWPGQAVLGYNEQFF. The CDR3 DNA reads TGTGCCAGCAGGTCTTGGCCGGGACAGGCCGTCCTAGGGTACAATGAGCAGTTCTTC.

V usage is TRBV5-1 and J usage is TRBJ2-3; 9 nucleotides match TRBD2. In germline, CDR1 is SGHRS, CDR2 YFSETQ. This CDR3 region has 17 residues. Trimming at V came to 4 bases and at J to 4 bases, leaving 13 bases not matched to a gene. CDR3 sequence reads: CASSPTPRAGGADTQYF. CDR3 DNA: TGCGCCAGCAGCCCGACCCCTAGAGCGGGGGGCGCAGATACGCAGTATTTT.

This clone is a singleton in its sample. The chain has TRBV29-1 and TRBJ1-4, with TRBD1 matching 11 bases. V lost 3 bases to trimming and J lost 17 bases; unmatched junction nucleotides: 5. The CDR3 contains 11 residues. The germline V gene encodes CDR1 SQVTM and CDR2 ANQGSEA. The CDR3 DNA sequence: TGCAGCGTTGACGAGGGACAGGGGGTATTTTTT. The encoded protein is CSVDEGQGVFF.

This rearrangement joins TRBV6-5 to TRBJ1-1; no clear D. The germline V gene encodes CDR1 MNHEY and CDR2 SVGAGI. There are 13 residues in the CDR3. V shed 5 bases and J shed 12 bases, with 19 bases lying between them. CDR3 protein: CASSEGRTGVSFF. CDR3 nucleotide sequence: TGTGCCAGCAGTGAAGGGCGGACCGGGGTTTCTTTCTTT.

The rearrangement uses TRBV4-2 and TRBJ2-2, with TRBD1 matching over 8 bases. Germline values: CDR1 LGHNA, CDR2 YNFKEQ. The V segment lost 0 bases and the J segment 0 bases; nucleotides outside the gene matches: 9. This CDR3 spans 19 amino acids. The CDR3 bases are TGTGCCAGCAGCCAAGACTCCTCGACAGGGGCCGCGAACACCGGGGAGCTGTTTTTT. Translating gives CASSQDSSTGAANTGELFF.

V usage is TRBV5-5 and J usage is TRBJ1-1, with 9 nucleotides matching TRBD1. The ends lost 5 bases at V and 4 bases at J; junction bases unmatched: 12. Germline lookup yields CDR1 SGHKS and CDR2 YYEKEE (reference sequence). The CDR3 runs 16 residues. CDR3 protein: CASRYTTGGLGTEAFF. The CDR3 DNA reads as TGTGCCAGCAGATACACGACAGGGGGGCTAGGCACTGAAGCTTTCTTT.

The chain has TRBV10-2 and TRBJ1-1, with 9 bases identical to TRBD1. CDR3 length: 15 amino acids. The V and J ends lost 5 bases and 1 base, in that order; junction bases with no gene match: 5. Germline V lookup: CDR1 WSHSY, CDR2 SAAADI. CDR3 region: CASSKQGAGNTEAFF. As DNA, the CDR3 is TGCGCCAGCAGTAAACAGGGGGCAGGGAACACTGAAGCTTTCTTT.

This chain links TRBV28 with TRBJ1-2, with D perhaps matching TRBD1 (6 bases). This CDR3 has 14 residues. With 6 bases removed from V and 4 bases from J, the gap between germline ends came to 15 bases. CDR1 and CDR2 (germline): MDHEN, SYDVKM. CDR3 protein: CASREQGRGYGYTF. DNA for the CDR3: TGTGCCAGCAGGGAACAGGGACGAGGCTATGGCTACACCTTC.

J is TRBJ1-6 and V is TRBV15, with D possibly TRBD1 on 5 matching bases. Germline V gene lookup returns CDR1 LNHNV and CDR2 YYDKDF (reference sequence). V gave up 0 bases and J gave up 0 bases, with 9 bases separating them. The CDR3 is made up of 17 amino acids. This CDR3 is CATSREGEGSYNSPLHF. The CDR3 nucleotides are TGTGCCACCAGCAGAGAAGGGGAGGGCTCCTATAATTCACCCCTCCACTTT.

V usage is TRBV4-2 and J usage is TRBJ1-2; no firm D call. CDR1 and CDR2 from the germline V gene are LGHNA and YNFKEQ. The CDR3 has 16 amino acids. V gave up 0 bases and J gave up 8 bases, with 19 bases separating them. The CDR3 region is CASSQEIGAIPGGYTF. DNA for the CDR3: TGTGCCAGCAGCCAAGAGATTGGCGCGATCCCGGGGGGCTACACCTTC.

CDR3 sequence reads: CASSSQGDMNTEAFF. Written as DNA, the CDR3 is TGTGCCAGCAGCTCTCAAGGGGATATGAACACTGAAGCTTTCTTT. V and J are TRBV7-9 and TRBJ1-1, with TRBD1 as a possible D gene (5 bases). With 4 bases removed from V and 0 bases from J, the gap between germline ends came to 12 bases. This CDR3 is 15 amino acids long. Germline V CDR1 and CDR2: SEHNR, FQNEAQ (reference sequence).

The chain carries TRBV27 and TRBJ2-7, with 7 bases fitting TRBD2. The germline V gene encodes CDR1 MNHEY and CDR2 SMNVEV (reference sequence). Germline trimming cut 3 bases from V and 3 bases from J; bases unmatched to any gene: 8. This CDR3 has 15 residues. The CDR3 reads CASSLAGVGYYEQYF. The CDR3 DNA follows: TGTGCCAGCAGTTTGGCGGGGGTGGGATACTACGAGCAGTACTTC.

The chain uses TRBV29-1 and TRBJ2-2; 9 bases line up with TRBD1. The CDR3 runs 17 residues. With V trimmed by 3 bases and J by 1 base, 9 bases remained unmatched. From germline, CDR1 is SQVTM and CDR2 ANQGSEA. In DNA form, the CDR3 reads TGCAGCGTTGAGTTTCTCCTGGGACAGGGGAACACCGGGGAGCTGTTTTTT. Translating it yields CSVEFLLGQGNTGELFF.

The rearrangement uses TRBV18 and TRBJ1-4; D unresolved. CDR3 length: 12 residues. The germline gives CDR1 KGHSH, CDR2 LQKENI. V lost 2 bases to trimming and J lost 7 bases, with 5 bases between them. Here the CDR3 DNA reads TGTGCCAGCTCACCAAAGAGTGAAAAACTGTTTTTT. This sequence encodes CASSPKSEKLFF.

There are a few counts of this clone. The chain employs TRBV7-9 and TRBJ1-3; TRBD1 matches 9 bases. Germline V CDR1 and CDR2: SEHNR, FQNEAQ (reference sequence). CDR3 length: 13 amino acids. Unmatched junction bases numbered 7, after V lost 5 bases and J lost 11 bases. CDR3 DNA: TGTGCCAGCAGCCCCGGGACAGGGAGAGCCATATATTTT. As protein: CASSPGTGRAIYF.

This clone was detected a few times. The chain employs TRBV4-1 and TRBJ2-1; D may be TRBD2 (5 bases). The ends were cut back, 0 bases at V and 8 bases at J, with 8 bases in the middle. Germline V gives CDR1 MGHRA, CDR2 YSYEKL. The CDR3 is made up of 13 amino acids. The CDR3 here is CASSQEGRYEQFF. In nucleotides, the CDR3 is TGCGCCAGCAGCCAAGAGGGGAGATATGAGCAGTTCTTC.

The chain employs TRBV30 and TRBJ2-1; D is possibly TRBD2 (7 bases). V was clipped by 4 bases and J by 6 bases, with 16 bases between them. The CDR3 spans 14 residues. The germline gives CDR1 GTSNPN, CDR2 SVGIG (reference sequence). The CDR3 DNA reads TGTGCCTGGATCCTTAAGGGGGGGGGCAATGAGCAGTTCTTC. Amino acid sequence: CAWILKGGGNEQFF.

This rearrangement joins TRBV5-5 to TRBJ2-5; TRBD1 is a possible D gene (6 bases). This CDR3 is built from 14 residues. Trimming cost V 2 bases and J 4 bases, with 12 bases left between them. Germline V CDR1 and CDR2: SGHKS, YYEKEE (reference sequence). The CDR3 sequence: CASSFKGVAETQYF. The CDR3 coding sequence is TGTGCCAGCAGCTTCAAGGGGGTGGCAGAGACCCAGTACTTC.

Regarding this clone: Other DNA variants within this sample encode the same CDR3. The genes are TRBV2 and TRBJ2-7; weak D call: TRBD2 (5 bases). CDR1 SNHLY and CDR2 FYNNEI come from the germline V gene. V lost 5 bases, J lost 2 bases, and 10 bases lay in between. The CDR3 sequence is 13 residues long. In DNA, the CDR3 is TGTGCCAGCAGTCGGACTGGAACCTACGAGCAGTACTTC. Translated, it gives CASSRTGTYEQYF.

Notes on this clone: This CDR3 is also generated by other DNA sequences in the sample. In DNA form, the CDR3 reads TGTGCCAGCAGCTTAACTAGCGGCACAGATACGCAGTATTTT. It translates to CASSLTSGTDTQYF. The chain employs TRBV7-3 and TRBJ2-3; tentative D call: TRBD2 (5 bases). Trimming cost V 0 bases and J 1 base, with 5 bases left between them. The CDR3 is 14 amino acids. Per the germline V gene, CDR1 is SGHTA and CDR2 is FQGTGA.